A selection of T cell receptor beta chains follows, all from one sample in a study of beta chain features in type 1 diabetes. TCRdb's table, derived via immunoSEQ multiplex PCR, lists solely in-frame clones and lacks some. The sample holds 250,000 to 300,000 clones; 8% are singletons and the top ten take under 1.3%. Sequenced sample: central memory CD4+ T cells from blood. These receptors all stem from a woman aged 18-29 years in good health. Both conserved end residues are part of each CDR3. The order of the fields is clone size, V gene, J gene, D gene, CDR3 DNA, CDR3 protein. D genes are given only for firm matches. For some rows the clone size is stated as once, few or many, or as a class when expanded; others skip it.

abundance: -; v_gene: TRBV7-2; j_gene: TRBJ1-4; d_gene: TRBD1; CDR3nt: TGTGCCAGCAGCCAGGGACAGCTTGAAAAACTGTTTTTT; CDR3aa: CASSQGQLEKLFF
abundance: -; v_gene: TRBV5-8; j_gene: TRBJ2-1; d_gene: -; CDR3nt: TGTGCCAGCAGCTTTTTTAGGAGCTCCTACAATGAGCAGTTCTTC; CDR3aa: CASSFFRSSYNEQFF
abundance: -; v_gene: TRBV7-9; j_gene: TRBJ1-1; d_gene: -; CDR3nt: TGTGCCAGCAGCTTAGGGATTTTCGGGGACACTGAAGCTTTCTTT; CDR3aa: CASSLGIFGDTEAFF
abundance: -; v_gene: TRBV7-3; j_gene: TRBJ1-1; d_gene: TRBD1; CDR3nt: TGTGCCAGCAGCTTAGATGGGACAGGGATTACTGAAGCTTTCTTT; CDR3aa: CASSLDGTGITEAFF
abundance: -; v_gene: TRBV29-1; j_gene: TRBJ2-4; d_gene: -; CDR3nt: TGCAGCGTTCTAGGGGGGACGGGAAACATTCAGTACTTC; CDR3aa: CSVLGGTGNIQYF
abundance: few; v_gene: TRBV19; j_gene: TRBJ2-7; d_gene: TRBD2; CDR3nt: TGTGCCAGTAGTATGGCCACGGGGGGTGAGCAGTACTTC; CDR3aa: CASSMATGGEQYF
abundance: -; v_gene: TRBV29-1; j_gene: TRBJ2-3; d_gene: -; CDR3nt: TGCAGCGTTGCGCTAGCCACAGATACGCAGTATTTT; CDR3aa: CSVALATDTQYF
abundance: few; v_gene: TRBV7-2; j_gene: TRBJ1-6; d_gene: -; CDR3nt: TGTGCCAGCAGCCCCGGACGGAGCTATAATTCACCCCTCCACTTT; CDR3aa: CASSPGRSYNSPLHF
abundance: -; v_gene: TRBV5-8; j_gene: TRBJ2-3; d_gene: -; CDR3nt: TGTGCCAGCAGCTTTGTTTGGAGCACAGATACGCAGTATTTT; CDR3aa: CASSFVWSTDTQYF
abundance: many; v_gene: TRBV14; j_gene: TRBJ2-5; d_gene: -; CDR3nt: TGTGCCAGCAGCCGCGGGGAGACCCAGTACTTC; CDR3aa: CASSRGETQYF
abundance: -; v_gene: TRBV29-1; j_gene: TRBJ2-1; d_gene: TRBD1; CDR3nt: TGCAGCGTTGAAAATAGGGGGCTCGGCGATGAGCAGTTCTTC; CDR3aa: CSVENRGLGDEQFF
abundance: few; v_gene: TRBV5-4; j_gene: TRBJ2-6; d_gene: TRBD1; CDR3nt: TGTGCCGGGTCCCGACAGGGGCTAGGAGGTAACGTCCTGACTTTC; CDR3aa: CAGSRQGLGGNVLTF
abundance: few; v_gene: TRBV5-4; j_gene: TRBJ2-3; d_gene: -; CDR3nt: TGTGCCAGCAGCGTGGGGCGGCCCTCGGGTGATACGCAGTATTTT; CDR3aa: CASSVGRPSGDTQYF
abundance: few; v_gene: TRBV18; j_gene: TRBJ1-2; d_gene: TRBD1; CDR3nt: TGTGCCAGCTCACCCCCACAGGGGGCTGGCTATGGCTACACCTTC; CDR3aa: CASSPPQGAGYGYTF
abundance: few; v_gene: TRBV6-6; j_gene: TRBJ1-3; d_gene: -; CDR3nt: TGTGCCAGCAGTTACTCAGAGATATCTGGAAACACCATATATTTT; CDR3aa: CASSYSEISGNTIYF
abundance: -; v_gene: TRBV15; j_gene: TRBJ2-2; d_gene: -; CDR3nt: TGTGCCACCAGCAGGACCCGAGGGCAGCTGGCCACCGGGGAGCTGTTTTTT; CDR3aa: CATSRTRGQLATGELFF
abundance: few; v_gene: TRBV20-1; j_gene: TRBJ2-3; d_gene: -; CDR3nt: TGCAGTGCTCACGTGGGAAATACGCAGTATTTT; CDR3aa: CSAHVGNTQYF
abundance: -; v_gene: TRBV7-9; j_gene: TRBJ2-7; d_gene: -; CDR3nt: TGTGCCAGCAGCTTGGGGGGTCTCGAGCAGTACTTC; CDR3aa: CASSLGGLEQYF
abundance: -; v_gene: TRBV7-2; j_gene: TRBJ2-7; d_gene: TRBD2; CDR3nt: TGTGCCAGCAGCTTAAGAAGCGGGAGCCCCTACGAGCAGTACTTC; CDR3aa: CASSLRSGSPYEQYF
abundance: -; v_gene: TRBV7-2; j_gene: TRBJ2-1; d_gene: TRBD2; CDR3nt: TGTGCCAGCAGCTTCCAGACTAGCGGGAGGGCCTTTAATGAGCAGTTCTTC; CDR3aa: CASSFQTSGRAFNEQFF
abundance: -; v_gene: TRBV25-1; j_gene: TRBJ1-2; d_gene: TRBD1; CDR3nt: TGTGCCAGCAGAGGGGACAGGGAGTACACCTTC; CDR3aa: CASRGDREYTF
abundance: few; v_gene: TRBV11-2; j_gene: TRBJ2-4; d_gene: -; CDR3nt: TGTGCCAGCAGCCGAACAAGAATAGCCAAAAACATTCAGTACTTC; CDR3aa: CASSRTRIAKNIQYF
abundance: few; v_gene: TRBV29-1; j_gene: TRBJ2-3; d_gene: -; CDR3nt: TGCAGCGTTGAGAAGGACACAGATACGCAGTATTTT; CDR3aa: CSVEKDTDTQYF
abundance: few; v_gene: TRBV7-8; j_gene: TRBJ2-7; d_gene: -; CDR3nt: TGTGCCAGCCAGGTGGGGAGAAGCTCCTACGAGCAGTACTTC; CDR3aa: CASQVGRSSYEQYF
abundance: few; v_gene: TRBV6-1; j_gene: TRBJ2-3; d_gene: -; CDR3nt: TGTGCCAGCAGTGAAATTGATTTCACAGATACGCAGTATTTT; CDR3aa: CASSEIDFTDTQYF
abundance: -; v_gene: TRBV7-2; j_gene: TRBJ2-7; d_gene: TRBD2; CDR3nt: TGTGCCAGCAGCTTAAAGGGACTAGCCGTCGAGCAGTACTTC; CDR3aa: CASSLKGLAVEQYF
abundance: -; v_gene: TRBV29-1; j_gene: TRBJ2-1; d_gene: TRBD2; CDR3nt: TGCAGCGTTGAATCTAGCGGGAGATATTGGGAGCAGTTCTTC; CDR3aa: CSVESSGRYWEQFF
abundance: -; v_gene: TRBV10-3; j_gene: TRBJ2-1; d_gene: TRBD2; CDR3nt: TGTGCCAGCAGTCGGGGGACTAGCGGCCTTTTCTCTGAGCAGTTCTTC; CDR3aa: CASSRGTSGLFSEQFF